This TCR beta chain was identified during a study of T cell clonality in common variable immunodeficiency. Only in-frame clones appear in the TCRdb table, and some are missing; sequencing was by immunoSEQ multiplex PCR. Recorded here are about 45,000 clones, none singletons. V shed 2 bases and J shed 8 bases, with 22 bases lying between them. This CDR3 has 17 amino acids. This clone was counted at least ten times. The sequence runs out 3 residues before the end of the CDR3; the remainder is reconstructed from the germline J gene. V is TRBV12-3 or TRBV12-4 and J is TRBJ2-1, with D maybe TRBD2 (6 bases). The source material was peripheral blood mononuclear cells. The receptor was derived from a person aged 18-70 years in good health. CDR3 bases read: TGTGCCAGCAGTTTACACGCGGGCGGGGTTCTGACCGATGAG. The encoded protein is CASSLHAGGVLTDE. The entire CDR3 protein reads CASSLHAGGVLTDEQFF.